This TCR beta chain originates from a study of OX40 agonist ivuxolimab in advanced cancers. Study as a whole: Patients assigned to dose escalation were diagnosed with hepatocellular carcinoma, melanoma, renal cell or head and neck cancer. One patient with hepatocellular carcinoma and two with cutaneous melanoma, three in all, had partial responses. With a range of 23 to 79, age averaged about 58 years, and more than 75% were male.

Only in-frame clones appear in the TCRdb table, and some are missing; sequencing was by immunoSEQ multiplex PCR. The top ten hold approximately 0.57% of the sample, which has tens of thousands of clones, 70% to 90% seen once. In this sample, this clone turned up once. Antigen unknown. The V segment lost 3 bases and the J segment 3 bases; nucleotides outside the gene matches: 11. Per the germline V gene, CDR1 is LNHDA and CDR2 is SQIVND (reference sequence). The CDR3 is made up of 17 amino acids. Study-level points and caveats: The mean number of expanded clones was higher in CD8+ T cells than in CD4+.

This sample comprised CD4+ or CD8+ T cells sorted from blood, obtained in a trial of the OX40 agonist ivuxolimab. This chain uses TRBV19 with TRBJ1-5, with 7 bases fitting TRBD1. This clonotype was sampled from an adult with an advanced solid tumor such as melanoma, head and neck, liver or kidney cancer. Written as DNA, the CDR3 is TGTGCCAGTAGTATGCTCGTAGACAGGGCTAACAATCAGCCCCAGCATTTT. This encodes CASSMLVDRANNQPQHF.